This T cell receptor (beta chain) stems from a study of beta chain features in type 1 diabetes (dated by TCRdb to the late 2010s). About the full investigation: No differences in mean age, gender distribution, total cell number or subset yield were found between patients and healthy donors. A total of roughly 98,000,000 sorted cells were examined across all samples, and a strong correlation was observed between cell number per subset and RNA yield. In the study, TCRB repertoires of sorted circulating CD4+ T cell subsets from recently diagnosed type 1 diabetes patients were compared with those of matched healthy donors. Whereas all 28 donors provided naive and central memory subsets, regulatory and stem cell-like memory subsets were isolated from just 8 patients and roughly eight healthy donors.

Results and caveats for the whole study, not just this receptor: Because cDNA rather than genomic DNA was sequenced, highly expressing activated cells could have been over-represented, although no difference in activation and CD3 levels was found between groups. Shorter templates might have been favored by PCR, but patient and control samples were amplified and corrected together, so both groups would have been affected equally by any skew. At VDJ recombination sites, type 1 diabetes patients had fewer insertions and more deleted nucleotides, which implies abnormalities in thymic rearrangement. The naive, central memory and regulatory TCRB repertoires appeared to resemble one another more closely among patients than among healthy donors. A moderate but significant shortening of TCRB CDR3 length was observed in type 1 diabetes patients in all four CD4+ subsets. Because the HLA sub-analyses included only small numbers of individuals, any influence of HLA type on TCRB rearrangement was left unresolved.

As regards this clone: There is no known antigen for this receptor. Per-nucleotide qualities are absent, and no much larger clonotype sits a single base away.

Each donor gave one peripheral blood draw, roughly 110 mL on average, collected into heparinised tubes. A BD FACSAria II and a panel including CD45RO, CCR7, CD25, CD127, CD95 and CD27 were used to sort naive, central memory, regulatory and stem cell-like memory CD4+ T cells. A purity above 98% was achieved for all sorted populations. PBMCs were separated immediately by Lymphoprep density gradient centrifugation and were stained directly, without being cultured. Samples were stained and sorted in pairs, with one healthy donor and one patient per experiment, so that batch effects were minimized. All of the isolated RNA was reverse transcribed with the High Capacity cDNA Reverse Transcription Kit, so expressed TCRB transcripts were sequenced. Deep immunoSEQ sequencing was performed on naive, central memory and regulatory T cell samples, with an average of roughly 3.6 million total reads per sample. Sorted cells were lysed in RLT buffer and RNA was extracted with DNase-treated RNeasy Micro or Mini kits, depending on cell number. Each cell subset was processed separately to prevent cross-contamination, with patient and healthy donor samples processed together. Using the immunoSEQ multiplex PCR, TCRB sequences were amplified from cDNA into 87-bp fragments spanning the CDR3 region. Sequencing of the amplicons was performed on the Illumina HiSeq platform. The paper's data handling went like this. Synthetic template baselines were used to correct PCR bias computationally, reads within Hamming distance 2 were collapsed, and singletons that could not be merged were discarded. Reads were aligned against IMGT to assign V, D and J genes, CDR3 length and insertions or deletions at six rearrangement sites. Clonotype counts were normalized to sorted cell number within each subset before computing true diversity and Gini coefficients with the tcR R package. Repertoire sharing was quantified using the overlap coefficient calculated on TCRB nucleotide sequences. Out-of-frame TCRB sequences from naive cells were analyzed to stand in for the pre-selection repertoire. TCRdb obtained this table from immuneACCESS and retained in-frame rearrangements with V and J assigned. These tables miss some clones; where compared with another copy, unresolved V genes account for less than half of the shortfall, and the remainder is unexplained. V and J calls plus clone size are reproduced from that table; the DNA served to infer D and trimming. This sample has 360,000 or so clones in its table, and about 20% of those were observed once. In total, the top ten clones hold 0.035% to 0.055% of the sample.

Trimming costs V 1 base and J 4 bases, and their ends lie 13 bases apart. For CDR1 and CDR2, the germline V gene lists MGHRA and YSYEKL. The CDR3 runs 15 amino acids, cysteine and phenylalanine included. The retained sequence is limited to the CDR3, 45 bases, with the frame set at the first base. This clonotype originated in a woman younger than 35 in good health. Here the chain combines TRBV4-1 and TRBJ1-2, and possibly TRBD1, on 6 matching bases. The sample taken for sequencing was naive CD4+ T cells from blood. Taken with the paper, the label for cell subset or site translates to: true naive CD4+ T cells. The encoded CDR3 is CASSQVATGSYGYTF. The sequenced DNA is TGCGCCAGCAGCCAAGTTGCTACAGGGTCCTATGGCTACACCTTC.